The next 3 T cell receptor beta chains were all read from a single sample in a study of graft-versus-host responses after intestinal transplantation. The antigens for these receptors are not known. TCRdb's copy holds only in-frame clones and misses some; the assay was immunoSEQ multiplex PCR. Found here are fewer than 95,000 clones, 80% to 95% of them singletons; the top ten hold about 0.4%. The input for sequencing was unstimulated CD8+ T cells sorted from spleen or lymph node cells, taken before transplant. The receptors derive from a human donor who was the organ donor for an intestinal transplant.

The genes are TRBV7-9 and TRBJ2-1; TRBD2 matches 13 bases. Germline CDR1 is SEHNR and CDR2 is FQNEAQ (reference sequence). V was pared by 5 bases and J by 8 bases, with 9 bases of the junction left unmatched. This CDR3 spans 16 amino acids. CDR3 amino acids: CASSPTSGGALDEQFF. The CDR3 bases are TGTGCCAGCAGCCCAACTAGCGGGGGGGCTCTGGATGAGCAGTTCTTC. Variable domain in full (rest from reference TRBV7-9 and TRBJ2-1): DTGVSQNPRHKITKRGQNVTFRCDPISEHNRLYWYRQTLGQGPEFLTYFQNEAQLEKSRLLSDRFSAERPKGSFSTLEIQRTEQGDSAMYLCASSPTSGGALDEQFFGPGTRLTVL.

The V call is TRBV4-1, the J call TRBJ2-7; tentative D call: TRBD2 (6 bases). Germline V CDR1 and CDR2: MGHRA, YSYEKL. V lost 0 bases, J lost 0 bases, and 9 bases lay in between. This CDR3 has 15 residues. The CDR3 DNA reads TGCGCCAGCAGCCAAGATATTAGCGGCTCCTACGAGCAGTACTTC. Its translation: CASSQDISGSYEQYF.

The V gene is TRBV30, the J gene TRBJ2-3; no firm D call. The CDR3 covers 13 residues. V was cut by 4 bases and J by 10 bases, with 18 bases left in between. CDR1 and CDR2 from the germline V gene are GTSNPN and SVGIG (reference sequence). The CDR3 bases are TGTGCCTGGACCGACATTAAACACCGCCCGCAGTATTTT. Its protein is CAWTDIKHRPQYF.